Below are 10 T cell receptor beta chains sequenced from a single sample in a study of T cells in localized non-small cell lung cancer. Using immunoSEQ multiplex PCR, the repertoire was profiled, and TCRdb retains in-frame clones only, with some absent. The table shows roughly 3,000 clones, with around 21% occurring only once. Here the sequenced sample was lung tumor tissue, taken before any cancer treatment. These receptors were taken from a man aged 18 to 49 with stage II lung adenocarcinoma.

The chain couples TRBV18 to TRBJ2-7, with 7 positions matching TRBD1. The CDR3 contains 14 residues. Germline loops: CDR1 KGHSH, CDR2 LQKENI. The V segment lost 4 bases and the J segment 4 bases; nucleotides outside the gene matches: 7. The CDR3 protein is CASSRTGTEYEQYF. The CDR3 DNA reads TGTGCCAGCTCACGAACCGGGACAGAGTACGAGCAGTACTTC.

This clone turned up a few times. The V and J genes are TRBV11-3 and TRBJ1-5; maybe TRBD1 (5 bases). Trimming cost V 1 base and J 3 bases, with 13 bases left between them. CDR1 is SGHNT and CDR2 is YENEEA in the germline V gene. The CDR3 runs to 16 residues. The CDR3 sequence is CASSLGVGANNQPQHF. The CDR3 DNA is TGTGCCAGCAGCTTAGGAGTAGGGGCGAACAATCAGCCCCAGCATTTT.

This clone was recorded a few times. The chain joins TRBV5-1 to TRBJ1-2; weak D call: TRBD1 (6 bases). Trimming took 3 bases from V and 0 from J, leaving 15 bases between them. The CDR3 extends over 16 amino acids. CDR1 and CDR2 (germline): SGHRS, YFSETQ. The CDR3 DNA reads TGCGCCAGCAGCTCCTCCACAGGGACCCCTAACTATGGCTACACCTTC. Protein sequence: CASSSSTGTPNYGYTF. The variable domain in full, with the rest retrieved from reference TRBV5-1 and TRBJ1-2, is KAGVTQTPRYLIKTRGQQVTLSCSPISGHRSVSWYQQTPGQGLQFLFEYFSETQRNKGNFPGRFSGRQFSNSRSEMNVSTLELGDSALYLCASSSSTGTPNYGYTFGSGTRLTVV.

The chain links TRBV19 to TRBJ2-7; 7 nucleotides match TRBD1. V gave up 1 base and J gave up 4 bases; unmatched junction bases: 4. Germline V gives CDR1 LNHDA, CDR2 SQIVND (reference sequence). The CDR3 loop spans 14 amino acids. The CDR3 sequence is CASSIGQGTYEQYF. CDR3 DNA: TGTGCCAGTAGTATAGGACAGGGAACTTACGAGCAGTACTTC.

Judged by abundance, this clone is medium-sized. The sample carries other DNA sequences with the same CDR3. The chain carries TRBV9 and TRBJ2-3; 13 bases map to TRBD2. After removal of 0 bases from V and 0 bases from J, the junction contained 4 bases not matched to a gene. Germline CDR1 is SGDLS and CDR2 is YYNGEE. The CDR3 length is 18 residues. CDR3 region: CASSVVGLAGLSTDTQYF. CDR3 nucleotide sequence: TGTGCCAGCAGCGTAGTGGGACTAGCGGGACTTAGCACAGATACGCAGTATTTT.

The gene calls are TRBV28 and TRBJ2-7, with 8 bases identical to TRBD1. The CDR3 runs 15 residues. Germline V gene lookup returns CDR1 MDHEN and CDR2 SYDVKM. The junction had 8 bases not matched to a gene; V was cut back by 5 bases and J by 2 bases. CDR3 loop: CASSPGTGPPYEQYF. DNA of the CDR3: TGTGCCAGCAGTCCGGGGACAGGTCCTCCCTACGAGCAGTACTTC. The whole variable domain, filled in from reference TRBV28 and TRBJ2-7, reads DVKVTQSSRYLVKRTGEKVFLECVQDMDHENMFWYRQDPGLGLRLIYFSYDVKMKEKGDIPEGYSVSREKKERFSLILESASTNQTSMYLCASSPGTGPPYEQYFGPGTRLTVT.

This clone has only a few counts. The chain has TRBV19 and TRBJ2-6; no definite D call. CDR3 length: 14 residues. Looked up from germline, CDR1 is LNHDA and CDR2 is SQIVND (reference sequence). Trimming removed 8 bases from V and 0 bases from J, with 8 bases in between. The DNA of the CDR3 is TGTGCCAGTCTAGTAGGCTCTGGGGCCAACGTCCTGACTTTC. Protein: CASLVGSGANVLTF.

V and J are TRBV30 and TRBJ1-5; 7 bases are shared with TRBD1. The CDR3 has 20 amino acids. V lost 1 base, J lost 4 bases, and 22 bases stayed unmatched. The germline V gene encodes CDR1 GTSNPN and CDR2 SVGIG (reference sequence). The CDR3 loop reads CAWSARTGFGRFGLNQPQHF. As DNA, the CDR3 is TGTGCCTGGAGTGCAAGGACAGGTTTCGGGCGGTTTGGGTTAAATCAGCCCCAGCATTTT.

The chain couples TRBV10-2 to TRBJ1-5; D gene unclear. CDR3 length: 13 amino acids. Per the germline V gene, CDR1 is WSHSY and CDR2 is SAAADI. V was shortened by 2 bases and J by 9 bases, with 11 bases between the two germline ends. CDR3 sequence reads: CASSEPKGWPQHF. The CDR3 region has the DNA TGCGCCAGCAGTGAGCCGAAGGGCTGGCCCCAGCATTTT.

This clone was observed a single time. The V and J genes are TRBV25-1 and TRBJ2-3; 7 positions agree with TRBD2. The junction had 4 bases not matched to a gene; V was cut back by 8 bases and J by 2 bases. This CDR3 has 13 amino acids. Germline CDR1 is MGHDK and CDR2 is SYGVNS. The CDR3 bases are TGTGCCAGCGCTGCGGGGGTCACAGATACGCAGTATTTT. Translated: CASAAGVTDTQYF. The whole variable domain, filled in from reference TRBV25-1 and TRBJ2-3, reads EADIYQTPRYLVIGTGKKITLECSQTMGHDKMYWYQQDPGMELHLIHYSYGVNSTEKGDLSSESTVSRIRTEHFPLTLESARPSHTSQYLCASAAGVTDTQYFGPGTRLTVL.